This TCR beta chain originates from a study of T cells in localized non-small cell lung cancer. After removal of 4 bases from V and 3 bases from J, the junction contained 3 bases not matched to a gene. The CDR3 consists of 14 residues. Germline CDR1 MGHDK, CDR2 SYGVNS. Study outcomes and limitations: A raised T cell density in blood coincided with lengthier overall survival.

About this clone itself: Its antigen is as yet unknown.

TCRdb's copy holds only in-frame clones and misses some; the assay was immunoSEQ multiplex PCR. The profile shows fewer than 45,000 clones, approximately 90% of them singletons. This chain connects TRBV25-1 to TRBJ2-5; 9 bases line up with TRBD2. The receptor was derived from a woman between 18 and 49 years old with stage III lung adenocarcinoma. Source: peripheral blood, taken before any cancer treatment. DNA for the CDR3: TGTGCCAGCAGTGCCGGACTAGCGAAAGAGACCCAGTACTTC. It is translated as CASSAGLAKETQYF.